These 10 T cell receptor beta chains were all obtained from the same sample, sequenced in a study of cytomegalovirus exposure and HLA in healthy donors. The PCR employed 60 Vbeta primers together with 13 Jbeta primers. Using immunoSEQ multiplex PCR, the repertoire was profiled, and TCRdb retains in-frame clones only, with some absent. The repertoire holds 120,000 or so clones, with around three quarters as singletons. Material for sequencing was PBMCs. Receptor source: a man younger than 45 in good health and CMV-seropositive.

V usage is TRBV11-2 and J usage is TRBJ1-4; D possibly corresponds to TRBD1 (6 bases). The CDR3 consists of 16 residues. The ends were cut back, 0 bases at V and 4 bases at J, with 12 bases in the middle. From germline, CDR1 is SGHAT and CDR2 FQNNGV. The CDR3 is CASSLDRTEINEKLFF. DNA of the CDR3: TGTGCCAGCAGCTTAGACCGGACAGAAATTAATGAAAAACTGTTTTTT.

V usage is TRBV25-1 and J usage is TRBJ1-2, with D maybe TRBD1 (6 bases). The CDR3 spans 13 residues. The germline V gene encodes CDR1 MGHDK and CDR2 SYGVNS. Trimming removed 6 bases from V and 5 bases from J, with 13 bases in between. CDR3: CASRVNTGYGYTF. The CDR3 DNA reads TGTGCCAGCAGGGTTAACACAGGGTATGGCTACACCTTC.

The chain joins TRBV14 to TRBJ1-1; possible D gene TRBD1, 6 bases. V was trimmed by 1 base and J by 3 bases, leaving 18 bases between them. Germline CDR1 SGHDN, CDR2 FVKESK. This CDR3 comprises 17 residues. The CDR3 DNA reads TGTGCCAGCAGCCAAGGGGGGCAGGGAATTTTGGACACTGAAGCTTTCTTT. Translating it yields CASSQGGQGILDTEAFF.

This sequence joins TRBV4-1 and TRBJ2-5; D possibly corresponds to TRBD2 (7 bases). This CDR3 comprises 16 residues. The germline CDR1 and CDR2 sequences are MGHRA and YSYEKL. V dropped 5 bases and J dropped 5 bases, with 21 bases sitting between them. This CDR3 is CASSLGGGGGRETQYF. CDR3 sequence (DNA): TGCGCCAGCAGCTTGGGGGGCGGGGGTGGGCGGGAGACCCAGTACTTC.

There are a few counts of this clone. This sequence joins TRBV13 and TRBJ2-7; D is perhaps TRBD1 (7 bases). The CDR3 has 16 residues. The germline V and J ends were trimmed by 5 bases and 3 bases, with 20 bases remaining between them. The germline CDR1 and CDR2 sequences are PRHDT and FYEKMQ (reference sequence). Here the CDR3 DNA reads TGTGCCAGCAGCCTCACACAGGGGACTTCCGGCTACGAGCAGTACTTC. This translates into CASSLTQGTSGYEQYF. The whole variable domain, filled in from reference TRBV13 and TRBJ2-7, reads AAGVIQSPRHLIKEKRETATLKCYPIPRHDTVYWYQQGPGQDPQFLISFYEKMQSDKGSIPDRFSAQQFSDYHSELNMSSLELGDSALYFCASSLTQGTSGYEQYFGPGTRLTVT.

This clone appeared a few times. The gene calls are TRBV9 and TRBJ2-1, with D uncertain. V lost 4 bases, J lost 1 base, and 6 bases lay in between. The CDR3 runs to 13 residues. Germline assignment: CDR1 SGDLS and CDR2 YYNGEE. This CDR3 is CASSPASYNEQFF. The CDR3 bases are TGTGCCAGCAGCCCAGCGTCCTACAATGAGCAGTTCTTC.

V usage is TRBV6-1 and J usage is TRBJ1-1; 9 bases are shared with TRBD1. The CDR3 covers 13 residues. The ends lost 7 bases at V and 8 bases at J; junction bases unmatched: 8. CDR1 is MNHNS and CDR2 is SASEGT in the germline V gene. The DNA of the CDR3 is TGTGCCAGCACCGTCCCGGGACAGGGCGAAGCTTTCTTT. It encodes CASTVPGQGEAFF.

As concerns this clone: Germline and junction disagree at one end, which may indicate a read error. The chain has TRBV10-1 and TRBJ1-2; D might be TRBD1 (5 bases). CDR3 length: 9 amino acids. The V gene's germline CDR1 is WNHNN and CDR2 SYGVQD (reference sequence). Here the CDR3 reads CASSETDSF. In DNA, the CDR3 is TGCGCCAGCAGTGAGACCGACAGTTTC.

The gene calls are TRBV7-6 and TRBJ2-5, with 10 bases matching TRBD2. With 2 bases clipped from V and 4 bases from J, the junction kept 1 base outside the gene matches. The CDR3 is 14 amino acids. Germline assignment: CDR1 SGHVS and CDR2 FNYEAQ. The CDR3 region is CASSLLAGAETQYF. The CDR3 nucleotides are TGTGCCAGCAGCTTACTAGCGGGGGCAGAGACCCAGTACTTC.

The gene calls are TRBV25-1 and TRBJ1-2, with no clear D. The CDR3 runs 14 residues. Germline CDR1 is MGHDK and CDR2 is SYGVNS. V dropped 3 bases and J dropped 6 bases, with 14 bases sitting between them. Here the CDR3 DNA reads TGTGCCAGCAGTGACCCCTGGACTTTGAATGGCTACACCTTC. It specifies CASSDPWTLNGYTF.